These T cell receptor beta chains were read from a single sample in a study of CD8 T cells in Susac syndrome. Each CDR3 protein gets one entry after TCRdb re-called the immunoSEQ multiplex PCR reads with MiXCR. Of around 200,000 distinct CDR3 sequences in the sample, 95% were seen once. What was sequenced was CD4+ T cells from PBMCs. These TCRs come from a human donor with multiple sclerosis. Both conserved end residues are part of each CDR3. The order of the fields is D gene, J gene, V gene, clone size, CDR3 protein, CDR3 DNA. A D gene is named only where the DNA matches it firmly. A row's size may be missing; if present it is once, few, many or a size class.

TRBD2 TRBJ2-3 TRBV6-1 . CASSEAAIAGGTDTQYF TGTGCCAGCAGTGAAGCCGCTATAGCGGGTGGTACAGATACGCAGTATTTT
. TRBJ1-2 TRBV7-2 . CASSSDNNYGYTF TGTGCCAGCAGCTCGGACAACAACTATGGCTACACCTTC
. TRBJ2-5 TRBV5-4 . CASSSKQGIGETQYF TGTGCCAGCAGCTCTAAACAGGGTATTGGAGAGACCCAGTACTTC
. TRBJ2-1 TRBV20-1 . CSASQDEQFF TGCAGTGCTAGTCAGGATGAGCAGTTCTTC
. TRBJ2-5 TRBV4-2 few CASSQGGIGETQYF TGTGCCAGCAGCCAAGGGGGGATAGGAGAGACCCAGTACTTC
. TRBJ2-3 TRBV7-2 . CASSLLGTDTQYF TGTGCCAGCAGCCTACTGGGCACAGATACGCAGTATTTT
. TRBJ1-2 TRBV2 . CASARDTAMAERGYTF TGTGCCAGCGCCCGGGACACAGCTATGGCAGAGCGAGGCTACACCTTC
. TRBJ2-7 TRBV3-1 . CASSLRAGREQYF TGTGCCAGCAGCCTGCGCGCCGGACGCGAGCAGTACTTC
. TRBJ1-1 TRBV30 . CAWSVGRNEAFF TGTGCCTGGAGTGTAGGGCGTAATGAAGCTTTCTTT
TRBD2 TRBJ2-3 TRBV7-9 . CASSRGSGGISTDTQYF TGTGCCAGCAGCCGAGGTAGCGGGGGAATTAGCACAGATACGCAGTATTTT
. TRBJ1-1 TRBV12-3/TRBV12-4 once CASSLDRYTEAFF TGTGCCAGCAGTTTAGACAGATACACTGAAGCTTTCTTT
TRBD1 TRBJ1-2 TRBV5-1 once CASSLVGTDGYTF TGCGCCAGCAGCTTGGTTGGGACAGATGGCTACACCTTC
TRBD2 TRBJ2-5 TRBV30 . CAWTLGLAPETQYF TGTGCCTGGACTCTAGGACTAGCTCCAGAGACCCAGTACTTC
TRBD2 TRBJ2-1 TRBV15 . CATSRLAGGSEQFF TGTGCCACCAGCAGGCTAGCGGGGGGGAGTGAGCAGTTCTTC